This T cell receptor (beta chain) is drawn from a study of cytomegalovirus exposure and HLA in healthy donors. The study's findings and limits: The presence/absence work took it that sequencing depth was about the same across donors.

The V and J ends lost 7 bases and 1 base respectively, with 14 bases between them. CDR1 and CDR2 from the germline V gene are LNHDA and SQIVND (reference sequence). The CDR3 length is 14 residues. About this clone: Antigen unknown.

The primer mix had 60 Vbeta and 13 Jbeta primers. This table comes from immunoSEQ multiplex PCR, and its TCRdb copy is limited to in-frame clones, with some not included. The data contain some 130,000 clones, just under 80% of them singletons. The chain couples TRBV19 to TRBJ2-7, with TRBD2 as a possible D gene (6 bases). The sequenced sample was PBMCs. The clonotype was recovered from a woman between 40 and 50 years old in good health and CMV-seronegative. The CDR3 nucleotides are TGTGCCAGTAACCGGGTAGCGGATTCCTACGAGCAGTACTTC. This codes for CASNRVADSYEQYF.